This T cell receptor beta chain stems from a study of technical replicates of blood from a few donors (dated by TCRdb to about 2017). Remarks on this clone: Its antigen is not yet known. One base away there is no much larger clone; base qualities are not given.

Library construction relied on the immunoSEQ multiplex PCR assay. TCRdb obtained this table from immuneACCESS and retained in-frame rearrangements with V and J assigned. These tables miss some clones; where compared with another copy, unresolved V genes account for less than half of the shortfall, and the remainder is unexplained. The sample table lists around 63,000 clones, 95% to 98% of them with a count of one. The ten largest clonotypes hold roughly 0.15% of the sample. The CDR3 runs 14 amino acids, cysteine and phenylalanine included. The kept DNA is CDR3 alone, 42 bases in frame from the first base. The germline V gene (reference sequence) gives CDR1 as LNHNV and CDR2 as YYDKDF. Deletion took 1 base off V and 2 bases off J, with a span of 7 bases between the germline ends.

The sequenced sample was T cells isolated from PBMCs. The chain was built from TRBV15 and TRBJ2-3; TRBD2 is perhaps the D gene, given 5 matching bases. This TCR was sampled from a human donor in good health. This receptor carries the CDR3 CATSRGGHTDTQYF. Here is the DNA: TGTGCCACCAGCAGAGGAGGGCACACAGATACGCAGTATTTT. The reference TRBV15 and TRBJ2-3 proteins fill in what lies around the CDR3, so the full variable domain reads DAMVIQNPRYQVTQFGKPVTLSCSQTLNHNVMYWYQQKSSQAPKLLFHYYDKDFNNEADTPDNFQSRRPNTSFCFLDIRSPGLGDTAMYLCATSRGGHTDTQYFGPGTRLTVL.